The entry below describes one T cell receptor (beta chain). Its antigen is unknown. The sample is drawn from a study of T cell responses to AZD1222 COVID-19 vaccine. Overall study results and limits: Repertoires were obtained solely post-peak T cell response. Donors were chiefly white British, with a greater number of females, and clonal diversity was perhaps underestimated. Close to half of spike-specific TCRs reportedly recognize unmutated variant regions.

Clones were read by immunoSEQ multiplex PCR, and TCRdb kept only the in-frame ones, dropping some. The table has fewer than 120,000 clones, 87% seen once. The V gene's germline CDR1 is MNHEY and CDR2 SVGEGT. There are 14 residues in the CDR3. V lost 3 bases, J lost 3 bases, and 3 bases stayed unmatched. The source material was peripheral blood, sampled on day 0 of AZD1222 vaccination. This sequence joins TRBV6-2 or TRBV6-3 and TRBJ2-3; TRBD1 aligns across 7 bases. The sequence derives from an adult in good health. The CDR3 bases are TGTGCCAGCAGTTATAACAGGGGTACAGATACGCAGTATTTT. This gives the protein CASSYNRGTDTQYF.